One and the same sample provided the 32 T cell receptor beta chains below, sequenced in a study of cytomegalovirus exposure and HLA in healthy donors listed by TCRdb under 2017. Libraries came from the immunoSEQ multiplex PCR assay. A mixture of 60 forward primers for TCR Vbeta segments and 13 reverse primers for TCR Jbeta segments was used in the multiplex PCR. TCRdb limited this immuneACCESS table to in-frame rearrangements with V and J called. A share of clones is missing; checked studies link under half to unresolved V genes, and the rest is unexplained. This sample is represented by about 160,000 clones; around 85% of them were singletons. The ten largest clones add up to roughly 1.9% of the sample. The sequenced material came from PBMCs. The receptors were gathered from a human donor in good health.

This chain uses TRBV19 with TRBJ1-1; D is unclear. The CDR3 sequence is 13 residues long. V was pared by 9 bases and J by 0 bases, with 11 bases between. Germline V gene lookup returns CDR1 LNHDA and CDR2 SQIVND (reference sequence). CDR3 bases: TGTGCCAGCGGTACCGGGTTGAACACTGAAGCTTTCTTT. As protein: CASGTGLNTEAFF.

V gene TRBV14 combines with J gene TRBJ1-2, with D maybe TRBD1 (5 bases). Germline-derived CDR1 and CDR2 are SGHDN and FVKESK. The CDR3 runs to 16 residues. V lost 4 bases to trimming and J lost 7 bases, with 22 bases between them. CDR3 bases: TGTGCCAGCAGCCCCTCATTCGGGGGAATTACATGTGGCTACACCTTC. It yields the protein CASSPSFGGITCGYTF.

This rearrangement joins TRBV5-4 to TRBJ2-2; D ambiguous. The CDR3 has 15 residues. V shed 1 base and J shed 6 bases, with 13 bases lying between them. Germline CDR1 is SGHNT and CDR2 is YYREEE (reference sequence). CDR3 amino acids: CASSLFHPQAGELFF. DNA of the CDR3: TGTGCCAGCAGCTTGTTCCACCCCCAGGCCGGGGAGCTGTTTTTT.

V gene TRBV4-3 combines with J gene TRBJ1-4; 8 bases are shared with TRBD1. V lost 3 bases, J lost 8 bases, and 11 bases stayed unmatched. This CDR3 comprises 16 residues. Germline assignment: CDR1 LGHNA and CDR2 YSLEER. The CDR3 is CASSQIDRGPSEKLFF. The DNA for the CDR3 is TGCGCCAGCAGCCAGATCGACAGGGGTCCCTCCGAAAAACTGTTTTTT.

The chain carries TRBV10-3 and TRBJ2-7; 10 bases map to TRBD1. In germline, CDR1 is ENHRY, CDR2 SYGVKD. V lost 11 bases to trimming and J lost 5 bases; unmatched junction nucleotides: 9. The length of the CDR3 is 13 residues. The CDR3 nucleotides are TGTGCCCTATCAGGGACAGGGGTACACGAGCAGTACTTC. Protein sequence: CALSGTGVHEQYF.

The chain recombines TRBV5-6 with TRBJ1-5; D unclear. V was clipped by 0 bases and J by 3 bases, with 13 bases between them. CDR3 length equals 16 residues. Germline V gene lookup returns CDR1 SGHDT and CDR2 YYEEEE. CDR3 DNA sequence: TGTGCCAGCAGCTTGGCCCTTACAGAGAACAATCAGCCCCAGCATTTT. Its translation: CASSLALTENNQPQHF. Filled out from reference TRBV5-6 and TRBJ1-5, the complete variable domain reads DAGVTQSPTHLIKTRGQQVTLRCSPKSGHDTVSWYQQALGQGPQFIFQYYEEEERQRGNFPDRFSGHQFPNYSSELNVNALLLGDSALYLCASSLALTENNQPQHFGDGTRLSIL.

The CDR3 is CASSFGQFGYGYTF. For the CDR3, the DNA is TGTGCCAGCAGTTTTGGACAGTTCGGCTATGGCTACACCTTC. This chain connects TRBV27 to TRBJ1-2; possible D gene TRBD1, 6 bases. Trimming stripped 3 bases from V and 4 bases from J, with 12 bases between. The CDR3 runs 14 residues. Per the germline V gene, CDR1 is MNHEY and CDR2 is SMNVEV (reference sequence).

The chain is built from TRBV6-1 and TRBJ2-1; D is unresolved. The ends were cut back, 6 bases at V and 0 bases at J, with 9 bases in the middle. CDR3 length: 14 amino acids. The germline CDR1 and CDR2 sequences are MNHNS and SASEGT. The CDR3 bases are TGTGCCAGCAGACAGCAAAGCTCCTACAATGAGCAGTTCTTC. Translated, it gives CASRQQSSYNEQFF.

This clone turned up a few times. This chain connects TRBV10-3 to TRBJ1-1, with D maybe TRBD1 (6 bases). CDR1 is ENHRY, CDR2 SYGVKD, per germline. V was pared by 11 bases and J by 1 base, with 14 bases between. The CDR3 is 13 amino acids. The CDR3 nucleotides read TGTGCCTGCTCAGGGGCGCCGAACACTGAAGCTTTCTTT. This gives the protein CACSGAPNTEAFF.

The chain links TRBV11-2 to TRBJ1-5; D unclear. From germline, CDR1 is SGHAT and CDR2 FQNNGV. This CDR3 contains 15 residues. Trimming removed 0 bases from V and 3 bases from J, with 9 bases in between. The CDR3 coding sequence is TGTGCCAGCAGCTTAGATATACAGACCAATCAGCCCCAGCATTTT. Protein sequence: CASSLDIQTNQPQHF.

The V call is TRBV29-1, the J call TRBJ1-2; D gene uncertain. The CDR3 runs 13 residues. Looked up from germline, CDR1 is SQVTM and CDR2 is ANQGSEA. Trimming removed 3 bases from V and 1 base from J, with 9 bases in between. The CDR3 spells CSVEGLVNYGYTF. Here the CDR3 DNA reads TGCAGCGTTGAGGGCCTTGTTAACTATGGCTACACCTTC. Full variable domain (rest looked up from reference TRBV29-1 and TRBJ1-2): SAVISQKPSRDICQRGTSLTIQCQVDSQVTMMFWYRQQPGQSLTLIATANQGSEATYESGFVIDKFPISRPNLTFSTLTVSNMSPEDSSIYLCSVEGLVNYGYTFGSGTRLTVV.

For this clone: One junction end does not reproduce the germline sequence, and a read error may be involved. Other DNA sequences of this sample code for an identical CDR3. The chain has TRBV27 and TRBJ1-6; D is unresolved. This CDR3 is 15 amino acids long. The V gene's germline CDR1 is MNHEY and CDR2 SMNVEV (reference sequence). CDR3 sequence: CASRDGGLYNSPLHF. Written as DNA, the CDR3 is TGTGCCAGCAGAGACGGAGGCCTCTATAATTCGCCCCTCCACTTT.

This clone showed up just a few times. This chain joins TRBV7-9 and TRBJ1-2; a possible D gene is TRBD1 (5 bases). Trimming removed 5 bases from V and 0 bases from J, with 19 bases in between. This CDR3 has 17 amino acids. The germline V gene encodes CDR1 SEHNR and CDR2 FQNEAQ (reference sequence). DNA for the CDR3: TGTGCCAGCAGCATTTACAGGTCTCCCATTACTAACTATGGCTACACCTTC. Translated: CASSIYRSPITNYGYTF.

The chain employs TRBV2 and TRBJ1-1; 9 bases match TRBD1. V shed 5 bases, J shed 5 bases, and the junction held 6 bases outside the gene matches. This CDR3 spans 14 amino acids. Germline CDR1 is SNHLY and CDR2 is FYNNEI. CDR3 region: CASSQTGGYTEAFF. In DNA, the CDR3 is TGTGCCAGCAGTCAAACAGGGGGCTATACTGAAGCTTTCTTT.

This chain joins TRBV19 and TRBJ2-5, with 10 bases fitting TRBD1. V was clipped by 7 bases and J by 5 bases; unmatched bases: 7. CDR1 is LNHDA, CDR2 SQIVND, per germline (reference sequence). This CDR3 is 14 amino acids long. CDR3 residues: CASKPTGGGETQYF. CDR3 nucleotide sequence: TGTGCCAGTAAGCCGACAGGGGGCGGTGAGACCCAGTACTTC.

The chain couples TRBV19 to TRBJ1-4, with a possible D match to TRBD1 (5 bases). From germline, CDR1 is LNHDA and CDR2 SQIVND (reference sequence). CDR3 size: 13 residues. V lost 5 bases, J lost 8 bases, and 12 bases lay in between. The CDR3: CASSPDSREKLFF. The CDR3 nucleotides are TGTGCCAGTAGTCCAGACAGTAGAGAAAAACTGTTTTTT.

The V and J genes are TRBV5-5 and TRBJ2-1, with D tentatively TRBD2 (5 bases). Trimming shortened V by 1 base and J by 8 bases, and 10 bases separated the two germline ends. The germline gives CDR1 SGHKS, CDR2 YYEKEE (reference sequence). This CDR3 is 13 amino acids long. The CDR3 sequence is CASSLLVGDEQFF. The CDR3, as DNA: TGTGCCAGCAGCTTGTTGGTCGGGGATGAGCAGTTCTTC. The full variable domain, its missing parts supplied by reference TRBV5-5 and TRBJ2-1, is DAGVTQSPTHLIKTRGQQVTLRCSPISGHKSVSWYQQVLGQGPQFIFQYYEKEERGRGNFPDRFSARQFPNYSSELNVNALLLGDSALYLCASSLLVGDEQFFGPGTRLTVL.

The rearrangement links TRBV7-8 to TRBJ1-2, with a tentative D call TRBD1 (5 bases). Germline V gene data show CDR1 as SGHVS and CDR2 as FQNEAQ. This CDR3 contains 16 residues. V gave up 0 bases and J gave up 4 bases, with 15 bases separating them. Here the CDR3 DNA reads TGTGCCAGCAGCTTAGCGTCGGCAGGGAAGGGCTATGGCTACACCTTC. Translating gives CASSLASAGKGYGYTF.

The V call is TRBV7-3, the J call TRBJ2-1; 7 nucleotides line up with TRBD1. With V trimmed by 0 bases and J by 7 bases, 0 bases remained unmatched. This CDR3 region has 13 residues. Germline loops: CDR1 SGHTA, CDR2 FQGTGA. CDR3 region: CASSLTDRNEQFF. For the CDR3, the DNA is TGTGCCAGCAGCTTAACGGACAGGAATGAGCAGTTCTTC.

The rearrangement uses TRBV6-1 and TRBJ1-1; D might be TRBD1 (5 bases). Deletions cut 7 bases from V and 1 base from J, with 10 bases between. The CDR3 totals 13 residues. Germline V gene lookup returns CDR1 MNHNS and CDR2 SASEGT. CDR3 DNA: TGTGCCAGCATAGGGGTTGCGAACACTGAAGCTTTCTTT. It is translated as CASIGVANTEAFF.

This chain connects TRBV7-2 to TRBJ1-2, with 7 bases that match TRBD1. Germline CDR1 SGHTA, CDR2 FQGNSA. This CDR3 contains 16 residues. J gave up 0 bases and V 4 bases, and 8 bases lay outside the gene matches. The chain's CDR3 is CASSYERGQTNYGYTF. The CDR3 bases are TGTGCCAGCAGCTACGAAAGGGGACAGACTAACTATGGCTACACCTTC. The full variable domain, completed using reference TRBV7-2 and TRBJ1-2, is GAGVSQSPSNKVTEKGKDVELRCDPISGHTALYWYRQSLGQGLEFLIYFQGNSAPDKSGLPSDRFSAERTGGSVSTLTIQRTQQEDSAVYLCASSYERGQTNYGYTFGSGTRLTVV.

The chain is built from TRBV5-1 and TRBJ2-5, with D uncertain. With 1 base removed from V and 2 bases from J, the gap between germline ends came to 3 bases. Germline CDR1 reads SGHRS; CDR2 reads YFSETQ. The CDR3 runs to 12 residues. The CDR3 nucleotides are TGCGCCAGCAGCTTGCATCAAGAGACCCAGTACTTC. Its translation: CASSLHQETQYF.

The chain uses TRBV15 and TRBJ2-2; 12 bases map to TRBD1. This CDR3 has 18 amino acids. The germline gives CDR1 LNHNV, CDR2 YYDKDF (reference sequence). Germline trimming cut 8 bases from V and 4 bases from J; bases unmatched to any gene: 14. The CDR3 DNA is TGTGCCACCCATAAATCCTGGGGACAGGGGGCTGTCACCGGGGAGCTGTTTTTT. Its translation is CATHKSWGQGAVTGELFF.

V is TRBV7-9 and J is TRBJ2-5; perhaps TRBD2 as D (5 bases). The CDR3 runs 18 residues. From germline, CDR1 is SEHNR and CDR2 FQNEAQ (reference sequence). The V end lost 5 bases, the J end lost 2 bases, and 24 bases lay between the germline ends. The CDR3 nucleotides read TGTGCCAGCAGCCCACGGGGTTTGGAACCCACTAATCAAGAGACCCAGTACTTC. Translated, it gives CASSPRGLEPTNQETQYF. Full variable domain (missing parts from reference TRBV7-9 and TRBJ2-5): DTGVSQNPRHKITKRGQNVTFRCDPISEHNRLYWYRQTLGQGPEFLTYFQNEAQLEKSRLLSDRFSAERPKGSFSTLEIQRTEQGDSAMYLCASSPRGLEPTNQETQYFGPGTRLLVL.

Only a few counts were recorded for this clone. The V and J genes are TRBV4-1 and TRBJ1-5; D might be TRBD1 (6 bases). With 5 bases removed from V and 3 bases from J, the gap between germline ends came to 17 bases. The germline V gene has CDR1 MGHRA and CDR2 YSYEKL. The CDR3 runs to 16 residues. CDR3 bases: TGCGCCAGCAGCGACGTTCACAGGGCGGACAATCAGCCCCAGCATTTT. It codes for CASSDVHRADNQPQHF.

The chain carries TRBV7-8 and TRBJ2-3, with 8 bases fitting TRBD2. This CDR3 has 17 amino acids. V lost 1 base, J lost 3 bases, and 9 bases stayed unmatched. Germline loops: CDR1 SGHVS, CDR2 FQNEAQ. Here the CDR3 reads CASSLVVAGLLTDTQYF. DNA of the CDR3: TGTGCCAGCAGCTTAGTAGTAGCGGGGTTGTTAACAGATACGCAGTATTTT.

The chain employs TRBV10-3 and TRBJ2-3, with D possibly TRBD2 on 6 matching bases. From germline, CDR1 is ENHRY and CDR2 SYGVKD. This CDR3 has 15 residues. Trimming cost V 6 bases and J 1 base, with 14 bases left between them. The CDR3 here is CAISKKWEGTDTQYF. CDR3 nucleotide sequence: TGTGCCATCAGCAAGAAGTGGGAGGGCACAGATACGCAGTATTTT.

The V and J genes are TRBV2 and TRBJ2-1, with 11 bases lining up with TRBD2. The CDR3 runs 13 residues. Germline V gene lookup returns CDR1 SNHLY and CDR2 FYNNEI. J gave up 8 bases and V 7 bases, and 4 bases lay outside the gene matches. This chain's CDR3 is CASTSSGGYEQFF. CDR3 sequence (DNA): TGTGCCAGCACTTCTAGCGGGGGGTATGAGCAGTTCTTC.

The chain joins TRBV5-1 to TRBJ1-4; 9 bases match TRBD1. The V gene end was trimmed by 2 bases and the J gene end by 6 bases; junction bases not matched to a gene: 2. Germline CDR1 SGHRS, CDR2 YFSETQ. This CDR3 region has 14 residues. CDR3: CASSFRDRDEKLFF. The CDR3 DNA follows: TGCGCCAGCAGCTTCCGGGACAGGGATGAAAAACTGTTTTTT. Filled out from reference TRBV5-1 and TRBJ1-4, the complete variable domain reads KAGVTQTPRYLIKTRGQQVTLSCSPISGHRSVSWYQQTPGQGLQFLFEYFSETQRNKGNFPGRFSGRQFSNSRSEMNVSTLELGDSALYLCASSFRDRDEKLFFGSGTQLSVL.

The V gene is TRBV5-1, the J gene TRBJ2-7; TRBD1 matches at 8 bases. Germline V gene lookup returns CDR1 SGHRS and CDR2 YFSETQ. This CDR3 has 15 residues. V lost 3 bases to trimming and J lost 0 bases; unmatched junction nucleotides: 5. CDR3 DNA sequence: TGCGCCAGCAGCTCGACCGGGACAGGCTCCTACGAGCAGTACTTC. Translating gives CASSSTGTGSYEQYF.

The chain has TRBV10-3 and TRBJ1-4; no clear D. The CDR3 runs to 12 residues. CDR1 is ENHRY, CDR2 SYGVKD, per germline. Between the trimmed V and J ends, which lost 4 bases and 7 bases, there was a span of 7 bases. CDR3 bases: TGTGCCATCAGTGTTGAGGGTGAAAAACTGTTTTTT. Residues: CAISVEGEKLFF.

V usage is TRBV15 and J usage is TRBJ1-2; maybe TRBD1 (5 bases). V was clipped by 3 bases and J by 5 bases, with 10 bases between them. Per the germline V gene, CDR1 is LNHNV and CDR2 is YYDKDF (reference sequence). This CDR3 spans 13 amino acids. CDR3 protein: CATSSWGGYGYTF. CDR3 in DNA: TGTGCCACCAGCAGCTGGGGGGGGTATGGCTACACCTTC.